This T cell receptor beta chain was recorded in a study of Ad26.COV2.S vaccination and SARS-CoV-2 variants. Study results and caveats: Measures of TCR breadth and depth may have fallen short of total T cell responses. After vaccination, substantial breadth of spike-specific CD8+ and CD4+ responses was reported.

CDR1 SGHTA and CDR2 FQGNSA come from the germline V gene. The CDR3 spans 15 residues. Trimming pared 1 base from V and 0 bases from J, leaving 8 bases between. Points on this clone: As yet, its antigen is unknown.

Profiled with immunoSEQ multiplex PCR; TCRdb holds only in-frame clones, not every one. The sample carries about 480,000 clones, 70% to 90% recorded once. Treatment indicated: around 19 received Ad26.COV2.S at low or high dose, single or two shots; about 5 received placebo; per-sample allocation not given. The samples date from day 63 after the first vaccine or placebo injection. What was given as vaccine was an Ad26 vector encoding Wuhan-strain SARS-CoV-2 spike. The clonotype originates from a person between 18 and 60 years old who received the Ad26.COV2.S COVID-19 vaccine or a placebo. Here the sequenced sample was peripheral blood, taken in a trial of Ad26.COV2.S vaccine versus placebo. The genes are TRBV7-2 and TRBJ2-3, with D possibly TRBD2 on 5 matching bases. DNA for the CDR3: TGTGCCAGCAGCTTAGGGGAGTCGAGCACAGATACGCAGTATTTT. The encoded protein is CASSLGESSTDTQYF.